What follows is one T cell receptor (beta chain) and its context. Its antigen is as yet unknown. CDR3 length: 16 amino acids. CDR1 and CDR2 (germline): SGDLS, YYNGEE. V lost 3 bases, J lost 4 bases, and 16 bases lay in between. This sample was taken from a study of T cell responses to AZD1222 COVID-19 vaccine. The data were produced by immunoSEQ multiplex PCR, yet TCRdb's version contains in-frame clones alone and is incomplete. The table has some 71,000 clones, nearly 90% seen once; the top ten hold 28%. The study's findings and limits: Increased Spike-specific TCR breadth and depth were observed after two AZD1222 doses.

The sequence was obtained from an adult who received the AZD1222 COVID-19 vaccine. V usage is TRBV9 and J usage is TRBJ2-2; possible D gene TRBD1, 6 bases. The sequencing here drew on peripheral blood, taken 28 days after the second AZD1222 dose. This CDR3 is CASSGSPGQVTGELFF. The CDR3, as DNA: TGTGCCAGCAGCGGATCCCCGGGACAAGTCACCGGGGAGCTGTTTTTT.